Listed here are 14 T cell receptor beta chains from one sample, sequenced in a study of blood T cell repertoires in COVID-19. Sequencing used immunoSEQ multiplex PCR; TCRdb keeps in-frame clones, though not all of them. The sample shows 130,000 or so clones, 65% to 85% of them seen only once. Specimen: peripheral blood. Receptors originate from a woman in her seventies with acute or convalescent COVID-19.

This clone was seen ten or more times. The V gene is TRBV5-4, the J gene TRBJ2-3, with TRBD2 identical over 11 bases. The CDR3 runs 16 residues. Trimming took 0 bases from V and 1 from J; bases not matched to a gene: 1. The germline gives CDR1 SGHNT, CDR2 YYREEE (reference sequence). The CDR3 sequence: CASSLELAGGTDTQYF. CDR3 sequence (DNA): TGTGCCAGCAGCTTGGAACTAGCGGGGGGCACAGATACGCAGTATTTT.

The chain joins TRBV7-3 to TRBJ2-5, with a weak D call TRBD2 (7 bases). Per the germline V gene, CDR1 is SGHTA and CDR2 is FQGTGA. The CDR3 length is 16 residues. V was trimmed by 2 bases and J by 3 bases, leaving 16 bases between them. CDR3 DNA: TGTGCCAGCAGCTTATATGGGGGGGCCCTTAAAGAGACCCAGTACTTC. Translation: CASSLYGGALKETQYF.

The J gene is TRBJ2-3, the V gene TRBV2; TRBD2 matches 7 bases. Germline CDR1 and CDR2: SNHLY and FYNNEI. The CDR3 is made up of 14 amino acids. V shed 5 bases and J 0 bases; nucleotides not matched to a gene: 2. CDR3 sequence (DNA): TGTGCCAGCAGTCTACTAGCGAGCACAGATACGCAGTATTTT. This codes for CASSLLASTDTQYF.

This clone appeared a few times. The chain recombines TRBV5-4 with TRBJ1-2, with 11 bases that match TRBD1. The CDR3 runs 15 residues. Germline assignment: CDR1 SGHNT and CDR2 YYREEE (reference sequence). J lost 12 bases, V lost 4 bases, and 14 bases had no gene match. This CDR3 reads CASSRRGGQGDYHTF. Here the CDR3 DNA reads TGTGCCAGCAGCCGAAGAGGGGGACAGGGGGACTATCACACCTTC.

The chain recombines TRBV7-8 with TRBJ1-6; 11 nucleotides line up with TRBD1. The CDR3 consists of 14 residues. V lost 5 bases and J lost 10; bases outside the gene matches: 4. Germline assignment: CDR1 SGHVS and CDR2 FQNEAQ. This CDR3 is CASSPDRGHSPLHF. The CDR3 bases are TGTGCCAGCAGCCCGGACAGGGGGCACTCACCCCTCCACTTT.

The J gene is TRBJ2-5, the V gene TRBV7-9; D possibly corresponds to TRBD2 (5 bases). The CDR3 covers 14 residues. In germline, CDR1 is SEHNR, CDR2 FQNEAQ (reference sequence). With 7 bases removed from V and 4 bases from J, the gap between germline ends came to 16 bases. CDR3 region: CASTVGSGLETQYF. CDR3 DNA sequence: TGTGCCAGCACCGTGGGGAGCGGCTTAGAGACCCAGTACTTC.

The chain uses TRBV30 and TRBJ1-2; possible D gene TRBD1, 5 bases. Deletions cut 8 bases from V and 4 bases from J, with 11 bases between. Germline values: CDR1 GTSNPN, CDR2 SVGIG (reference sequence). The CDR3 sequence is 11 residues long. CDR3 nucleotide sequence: TGTGCCGTACAGGTGAGCTATGGCTACACCTTC. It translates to CAVQVSYGYTF.

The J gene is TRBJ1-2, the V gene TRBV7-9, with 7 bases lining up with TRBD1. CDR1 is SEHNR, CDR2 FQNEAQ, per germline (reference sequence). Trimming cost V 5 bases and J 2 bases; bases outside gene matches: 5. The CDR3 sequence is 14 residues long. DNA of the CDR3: TGTGCCAGCAGCCACCTGACAGGGAACTATGGCTACACCTTC. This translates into CASSHLTGNYGYTF.

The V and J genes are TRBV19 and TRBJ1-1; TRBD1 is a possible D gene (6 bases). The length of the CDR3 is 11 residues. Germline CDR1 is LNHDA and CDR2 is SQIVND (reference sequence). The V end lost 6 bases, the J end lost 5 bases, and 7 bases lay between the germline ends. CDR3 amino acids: CASSQGTEAFF. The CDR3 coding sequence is TGTGCCAGTAGCCAGGGGACTGAAGCTTTCTTT.

The CDR3 DNA reads as TGTGCCAGTAGTACCCGGATCAGGGCCTCTGGAAACACCATATATTTT. Protein: CASSTRIRASGNTIYF. This chain uses TRBV19 with TRBJ1-3; TRBD1 is a possible D gene (5 bases). CDR1 LNHDA and CDR2 SQIVND come from the germline V gene (reference sequence). V was shortened by 4 bases and J by 0 bases, with 13 bases between the two germline ends. The CDR3 loop spans 16 amino acids.

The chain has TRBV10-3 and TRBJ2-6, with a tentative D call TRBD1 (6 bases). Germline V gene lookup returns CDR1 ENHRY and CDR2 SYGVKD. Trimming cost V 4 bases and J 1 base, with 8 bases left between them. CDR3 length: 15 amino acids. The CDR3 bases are TGTGCCATCAGTGGGGGACAATCTGGGGCCAACGTCCTGACTTTC. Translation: CAISGGQSGANVLTF.

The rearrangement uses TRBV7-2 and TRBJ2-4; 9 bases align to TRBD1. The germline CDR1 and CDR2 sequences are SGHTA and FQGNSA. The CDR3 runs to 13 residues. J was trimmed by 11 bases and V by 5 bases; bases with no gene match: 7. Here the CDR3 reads CASSANRGRVQYF. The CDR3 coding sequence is TGTGCCAGCAGCGCAAACAGGGGGCGGGTTCAGTACTTC.

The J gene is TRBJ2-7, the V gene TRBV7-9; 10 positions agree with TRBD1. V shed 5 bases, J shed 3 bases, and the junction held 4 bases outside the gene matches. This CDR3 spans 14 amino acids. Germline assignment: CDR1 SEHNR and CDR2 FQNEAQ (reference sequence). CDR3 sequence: CASSPRDRGYEQYF. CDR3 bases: TGTGCCAGCAGCCCGCGGGACAGGGGCTACGAGCAGTACTTC.

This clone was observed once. The CDR3 bases are TGTGCCAGCAGCCAAGGGTTGAGGAGGGATCGTCACTATGGCTACACCTTC. Amino acids: CASSQGLRRDRHYGYTF. The chain has TRBV14 and TRBJ1-2; no clear D gene. V was cut by 1 base and J by 3 bases, with 18 bases left in between. Per the germline V gene, CDR1 is SGHDN and CDR2 is FVKESK. This CDR3 region has 17 residues.